Described below is a single T cell receptor beta chain sequence and its context. The data are from a study of blood T cell repertoires in COVID-19. Study overall: Acute-phase and convalescent COVID-19 samples originated in the United States, Italy and Spain. PBMCs, B-cell-depleted T cells, or T cells provided the cDNA or gDNA that made up the material.

The V end was cut by 2 bases, the J end by 0 bases, with 14 bases between. CDR1 is KGHSH and CDR2 is LQKENI in the germline V gene. CDR3 length: 17 residues. Original data processing: Amplification of reference gene primers was used by the study to estimate nucleated cell counts. TCRdb's copy holds only in-frame clones and misses some; the assay was immunoSEQ multiplex PCR. The V and J calls and clone size are taken from that table; D and trimming were inferred from the DNA. The table includes hundreds of thousands of clones, around 90% detected once. The rearrangement uses TRBV18 and TRBJ1-3, with D perhaps TRBD1 (6 bases). The sequenced sample was peripheral blood. The receptor's source is a man of 80 years or more with acute or convalescent COVID-19. The CDR3 sequence: CASSPGGAEPSGNTIYF. For the CDR3, the DNA is TGTGCCAGCTCACCAGGGGGGGCAGAGCCCTCTGGAAACACCATATATTTT.